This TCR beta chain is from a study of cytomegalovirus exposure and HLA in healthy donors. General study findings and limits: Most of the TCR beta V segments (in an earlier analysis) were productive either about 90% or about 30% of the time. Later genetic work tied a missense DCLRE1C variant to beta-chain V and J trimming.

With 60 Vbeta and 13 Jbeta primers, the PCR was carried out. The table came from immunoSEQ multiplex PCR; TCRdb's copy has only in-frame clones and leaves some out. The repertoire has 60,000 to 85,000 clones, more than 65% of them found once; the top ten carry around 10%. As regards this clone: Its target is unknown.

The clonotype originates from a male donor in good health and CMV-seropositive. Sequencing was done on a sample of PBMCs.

Here the CDR3 DNA reads TGTGCCATCAGTGACTCCGGGACTAGCGGCTCCTACGAGCAGTACTTC. Its protein is CAISDSGTSGSYEQYF. The V call is TRBV10-3, the J call TRBJ2-5; 11 bases map to TRBD2. The J call may be wrong; the DNA end is better matched by TRBJ2-7. CDR1 and CDR2 from the germline V gene are ENHRY and SYGVKD. The CDR3 covers 16 residues.